This T cell receptor beta chain was recovered during a study of blood T cell repertoires in COVID-19. Study-level background: Donors in the United States, Italy and Spain gave samples during acute or convalescent COVID-19.

The table came from immunoSEQ multiplex PCR; TCRdb's copy has only in-frame clones and leaves some out. Of approximately 200,000 clones listed, approximately 80% were seen once; the top ten hold 5.1%. V lost 2 bases to trimming and J lost 8 bases, with 13 bases between them. CDR3 size: 14 residues. Germline lookup yields CDR1 MNHEY and CDR2 SVGEGT. This receptor was identified in a woman in her sixties or seventies who had recovered from COVID-19. The V call is TRBV6-2 or TRBV6-3, the J call TRBJ1-5; D uncertain. Sequenced sample: peripheral blood. The CDR3 loop is CASSYRGATKPQHF. In DNA, the CDR3 is TGTGCCAGCAGTTACCGTGGCGCTACTAAGCCCCAGCATTTT.